The 15 T cell receptor beta chains reported below all come from one sample, sequenced in a study of identical twins. TCRdb reprocessed the 5' RACE reads via MiXCR and lists one record per CDR3 protein. This table has 1.5 million to 2 million distinct CDR3 sequences, about 31% appearing once. Sequenced input: cord blood. The receptor source for this set is a newborn girl in good health.

This clonotype was seen only a few times. The rearrangement joins TRBV6-5 to TRBJ1-2, with D uncertain. Trimming cost V 8 bases and J 2 bases, with 12 bases left between them. Germline V gene lookup returns CDR1 MNHEY and CDR2 SVGAGI. The CDR3 sequence is 13 residues long. The CDR3 DNA reads TGTGCCAGCTACGACGGGGAAAACTATGGCTACACCTTC. Translating gives CASYDGENYGYTF.

V usage is TRBV11-2 and J usage is TRBJ2-3; D may correspond to TRBD1 or TRBD2 (5 bases each). Trimming took 4 bases from V and 1 from J, leaving 15 bases between them. Germline-derived CDR1 and CDR2 are SGHAT and FQNNGV. CDR3 length equals 16 residues. CDR3 loop: CASSWGTASRTDTQYF. CDR3 sequence (DNA): TGTGCCAGCAGCTGGGGGACCGCCTCACGCACAGATACGCAGTATTTT.

With regard to this clonotype: A read error may account for a junction end that differs from germline. This chain connects TRBV25-1 to TRBJ1-1, with D uncertain. The germline V gene has CDR1 MGHDK and CDR2 SYGVNS. The CDR3 runs 14 residues. In nucleotides, the CDR3 is TGTGCCAGCACTGAATTAGGGTCGAACACTGAAGCTTTCTTT. Its translation is CASTELGSNTEAFF.

There are a few counts of this clonotype. The J gene is TRBJ2-1, the V gene TRBV19, with D hard to call. V dropped 2 bases and J dropped 3 bases, with 5 bases sitting between them. The CDR3 runs 13 residues. Germline loops: CDR1 LNHDA, CDR2 SQIVND (reference sequence). For the CDR3, the DNA is TGTGCCAGTAGTATATGGAGCTACAATGAGCAGTTCTTC. Residues: CASSIWSYNEQFF.

V usage is TRBV5-1 and J usage is TRBJ2-3, with 10 bases lining up with TRBD2. Germline CDR1 SGHRS, CDR2 YFSETQ. V shed 5 bases, J shed 6 bases, and the junction held 9 bases outside the gene matches. The CDR3 runs to 15 residues. This CDR3 is CASSPSGSRVDTQYF. The DNA for the CDR3 is TGCGCCAGCAGTCCTAGCGGGAGTCGAGTTGATACGCAGTATTTT.

This clonotype was counted only a few times. The V and J genes are TRBV7-2 and TRBJ2-3; a weak D match, TRBD2 (5 bases). Germline V gene lookup returns CDR1 SGHTA and CDR2 FQGNSA. The CDR3 has 14 amino acids. The germline V and J ends were trimmed by 5 bases and 5 bases, with 14 bases remaining between them. CDR3 amino acids: CASSHQYSVDTQYF. The CDR3 DNA is TGTGCCAGCAGCCACCAGTATAGCGTAGATACGCAGTATTTT.

This clonotype was detected a few times. The rearrangement links TRBV6-1 to TRBJ2-4; TRBD2 matches at 9 bases. The CDR3 length is 18 residues. In germline, CDR1 is MNHNS, CDR2 SASEGT. Trimming took 4 bases from V and 0 from J; bases not matched to a gene: 10. CDR3 sequence: CASSAGSGGLLAKNIQYF. In DNA form, the CDR3 reads TGTGCCAGCAGTGCGGGGAGCGGGGGGTTACTAGCCAAAAACATTCAGTACTTC.

This clonotype was seen a few times. The chain is built from TRBV3-1 and TRBJ2-7; no firm D call. The CDR3 totals 14 residues. V was trimmed by 3 bases and J by 0 bases, leaving 9 bases between them. The germline CDR1 and CDR2 sequences are LGHDT and YNNKEL (reference sequence). CDR3 in DNA: TGTGCCAGCAGCCAGATAGGCCACTCCTACGAGCAGTACTTC. It encodes CASSQIGHSYEQYF.

This clonotype has a handful of counts. The CDR3 sequence is CAISVTDRGYGYTF. Written as DNA, the CDR3 is TGTGCCATCAGTGTTACAGACAGGGGCTATGGCTACACCTTC. The rearrangement uses TRBV10-3 and TRBJ1-2, with 8 bases that match TRBD1. CDR1 is ENHRY, CDR2 SYGVKD, per germline. The CDR3 is 14 amino acids. V lost 4 bases to trimming and J lost 4 bases; unmatched junction nucleotides: 5.

This clonotype was observed a few times. V gene TRBV29-1 combines with J gene TRBJ1-2; D is undetermined. Germline V lookup: CDR1 SQVTM, CDR2 ANQGSEA. The CDR3 runs to 14 residues. V was cut by 3 bases and J by 1 base, with 12 bases left in between. CDR3 region: CSVEGTAFNYGYTF. In nucleotides, the CDR3 is TGCAGCGTTGAGGGAACAGCCTTTAACTATGGCTACACCTTC.

As concerns this clonotype: This sequence may be a read error, since a much larger clone differs from it by one base. The V call is TRBV20-1, the J call TRBJ2-1; 13 bases fit TRBD2. The J call may be mistaken, given a closer DNA end match to TRBJ2-7. Germline V CDR1 and CDR2: DFQATT, SNEGSKA (reference sequence). This CDR3 spans 18 amino acids. CDR3 bases: TGCAGTGCCAAGACCCCTCCGACTAGCGGGAGGCCATACAATGAGCAGTACTTC. Translation: CSAKTPPTSGRPYNEQYF.

Written as DNA, the CDR3 is TGCGCCAGCACCCTATCAACGGGGGGCCAAGAGACCCAGTACTTC. Amino acids: CASTLSTGGQETQYF. The chain couples TRBV5-1 to TRBJ2-5, with 7 bases aligning to TRBD2. Per the germline V gene, CDR1 is SGHRS and CDR2 is YFSETQ. J gave up 1 base and V 6 bases, and 9 bases lay outside the gene matches. The CDR3 spans 15 residues.

V usage is TRBV11-2 and J usage is TRBJ2-1; perhaps TRBD2 as D (6 bases). V dropped 8 bases and J dropped 7 bases, with 18 bases sitting between them. CDR1 is SGHAT, CDR2 FQNNGV, per germline. This CDR3 is built from 14 residues. The chain's CDR3 is CASLALLSGNEQFF. Written as DNA, the CDR3 is TGTGCCAGCCTAGCACTCCTAAGCGGGAATGAGCAGTTCTTC.

The rearrangement uses TRBV4-2 and TRBJ2-1; 9 bases map to TRBD2. The V segment lost 0 bases and the J segment 13 bases; nucleotides outside the gene matches: 7. Per the germline V gene, CDR1 is LGHNA and CDR2 is YNFKEQ. This CDR3 spans 14 amino acids. The CDR3 nucleotides read TGTGCCAGCAGCCAAGATCTGCGGGGGGGCTCTCAGTTCTTC. It encodes CASSQDLRGGSQFF.

This clonotype was seen a handful of times. J is TRBJ1-2 and V is TRBV27, with 7 bases matching TRBD1. J gave up 0 bases and V 2 bases, and 3 bases lay outside the gene matches. Germline CDR1 MNHEY, CDR2 SMNVEV (reference sequence). CDR3 size: 15 residues. This chain's CDR3 is CASSLNRGANYGYTF. The CDR3 bases are TGTGCCAGCAGTTTAAACAGGGGAGCTAACTATGGCTACACCTTC.